The rows below give T cell receptor beta chains drawn from one sample of a study of T cell responses to AZD1222 COVID-19 vaccine. Assay used: immunoSEQ multiplex PCR; TCRdb lists only in-frame clones, some missing. This table holds approximately 200,000 clones, 85% to 90% found once. Specimen: peripheral blood, collected on day 0 of AZD1222 vaccination. The receptors come from an adult in good health. CDR3s include the opening cysteine and the closing phenylalanine or tryptophan. Each record gives: D gene, J gene, V gene, clone size, CDR3 DNA, CDR3 protein. D genes are given only for firm matches. Rows may omit the clone size; those that give it use once, few, many or a size class.

d_gene: NA
j_gene: TRBJ2-7
v_gene: TRBV19
abundance: NA
CDR3nt: TGTGCCAGTAGCGATTCCGGCAGGGGAGGTGACGAGCAGTACTTC
CDR3aa: CASSDSGRGGDEQYF

d_gene: NA
j_gene: TRBJ2-3
v_gene: TRBV3-1/TRBV3-2
abundance: NA
CDR3nt: TGTGCCAGCAGAGACCTTCTAGGGGCGACAGATACGCAGTATTTT
CDR3aa: CASRDLLGATDTQYF

d_gene: NA
j_gene: TRBJ1-1
v_gene: TRBV5-1
abundance: once
CDR3nt: TGCGCCAGCAGCCGCGGTTCGACCACTGAAGCTTTCTTT
CDR3aa: CASSRGSTTEAFF

d_gene: NA
j_gene: TRBJ1-2
v_gene: TRBV19
abundance: NA
CDR3nt: TGTGCCAGTAGTATAGGTGACAACCCCGGCTACACCTTC
CDR3aa: CASSIGDNPGYTF

d_gene: NA
j_gene: TRBJ2-2
v_gene: TRBV5-1
abundance: NA
CDR3nt: TGCGCCAGCAGCTCGAACCCGGGACCCAACACCGGGGAGCTGTTTTTT
CDR3aa: CASSSNPGPNTGELFF

d_gene: TRBD2
j_gene: TRBJ2-7
v_gene: TRBV7-8
abundance: NA
CDR3nt: TGTGCCAGCAGCTTAGCGCCGGCGGGGGGGCGCTACGAGCAGTACTTC
CDR3aa: CASSLAPAGGRYEQYF

d_gene: TRBD1
j_gene: TRBJ2-3
v_gene: TRBV10-3
abundance: once
CDR3nt: TGTGCCATCCGGGACAGGGTTGACCCAGATACGCAGTATTTT
CDR3aa: CAIRDRVDPDTQYF

d_gene: NA
j_gene: TRBJ1-2
v_gene: TRBV27
abundance: NA
CDR3nt: TGTGCCAGCAGTCGGACAGCCCCTAACTATGGCTACACCTTC
CDR3aa: CASSRTAPNYGYTF

d_gene: NA
j_gene: TRBJ2-1
v_gene: TRBV5-5
abundance: NA
CDR3nt: TGTGCCAGCAGCAGCGGGACAGATCATGAGCAGTTCTTC
CDR3aa: CASSSGTDHEQFF

d_gene: NA
j_gene: TRBJ2-7
v_gene: TRBV6-2/TRBV6-3
abundance: NA
CDR3nt: TGTGCCAGCAGCCCTACTAGCTCCTACGAGCAGTACTTC
CDR3aa: CASSPTSSYEQYF

d_gene: NA
j_gene: TRBJ2-2
v_gene: TRBV7-6
abundance: NA
CDR3nt: TGTGCCAGCACCTCTTTACGGGGGTCGGGGGAGCTGTTTTTT
CDR3aa: CASTSLRGSGELFF

d_gene: NA
j_gene: TRBJ2-1
v_gene: TRBV29-1
abundance: NA
CDR3nt: TGCAGCGTTGAACAGCACGGGGTCACTAATGAGCAGTTCTTC
CDR3aa: CSVEQHGVTNEQFF

d_gene: NA
j_gene: TRBJ2-3
v_gene: TRBV7-2
abundance: NA
CDR3nt: TGTGCCAGCAGCTTAGCGGGGATCACAGATACGCAGTATTTT
CDR3aa: CASSLAGITDTQYF

d_gene: NA
j_gene: TRBJ1-5
v_gene: TRBV15
abundance: NA
CDR3nt: TGTGCCACCAGCAGATATCAGGGGATAGCAGGGAATCAGCCCCAGCATTTT
CDR3aa: CATSRYQGIAGNQPQHF

d_gene: NA
j_gene: TRBJ1-1
v_gene: TRBV30
abundance: NA
CDR3nt: TGTGCCTGGAGTCCCGGGTCCACTGAAGCTTTCTTT
CDR3aa: CAWSPGSTEAFF

d_gene: TRBD1
j_gene: TRBJ2-2
v_gene: TRBV28
abundance: NA
CDR3nt: TGTGCCAGCAGCCGGGACAGGGACCTTCACACCGGGGAGCTGTTTTTT
CDR3aa: CASSRDRDLHTGELFF

d_gene: TRBD1
j_gene: TRBJ1-2
v_gene: TRBV4-1
abundance: NA
CDR3nt: TGCGCCAGCAGCCAACCTGGGACAGTGAACGGCTACACCTTC
CDR3aa: CASSQPGTVNGYTF

d_gene: NA
j_gene: TRBJ2-7
v_gene: TRBV9
abundance: NA
CDR3nt: TGTGCCAGCAGCGTAGGCTACGAGCAGTACTTC
CDR3aa: CASSVGYEQYF

d_gene: NA
j_gene: TRBJ2-5
v_gene: TRBV7-9
abundance: NA
CDR3nt: TGTGCCAGCAGCTTTCAAGGGGGGGAGACCCAGTACTTC
CDR3aa: CASSFQGGETQYF

d_gene: NA
j_gene: TRBJ1-2
v_gene: TRBV28
abundance: NA
CDR3nt: TGTGCCAGCAGTTACGACAGCTATGGCTACACCTTC
CDR3aa: CASSYDSYGYTF

d_gene: NA
j_gene: TRBJ1-2
v_gene: TRBV18
abundance: NA
CDR3nt: TGTGCCAGCTCACCGAATCAGGGATACGGCTATGGCTACACCTTC
CDR3aa: CASSPNQGYGYGYTF

d_gene: NA
j_gene: TRBJ1-2
v_gene: TRBV7-2
abundance: NA
CDR3nt: TGTGCCAGCAGCTTAGTGGTAGGGACCTCAAACTATGGCTACACCTTC
CDR3aa: CASSLVVGTSNYGYTF

d_gene: TRBD2
j_gene: TRBJ2-1
v_gene: TRBV7-3
abundance: few
CDR3nt: TGTGCCAGCAGCCCGGGAGTCTTACTCGGGTCGGGGGGGCTCCACAATGAGCAGTTCTTC
CDR3aa: CASSPGVLLGSGGLHNEQFF

d_gene: NA
j_gene: TRBJ2-5
v_gene: TRBV21-1
abundance: NA
CDR3nt: TGTGCCAGCAGCGCAAGCCCTGGGGAGACCCAGTACTTC
CDR3aa: CASSASPGETQYF

d_gene: NA
j_gene: TRBJ1-2
v_gene: TRBV27
abundance: NA
CDR3nt: TGTGCCAGCAGTTTATCTGGGGGGGGCTACTATGGCTACACCTTC
CDR3aa: CASSLSGGGYYGYTF

d_gene: NA
j_gene: TRBJ1-1
v_gene: TRBV6-1
abundance: NA
CDR3nt: TGTGCCAGCAGTGAATGGCTGCAGAACACTGAAGCTTTCTTT
CDR3aa: CASSEWLQNTEAFF

d_gene: TRBD1
j_gene: TRBJ2-3
v_gene: TRBV7-2
abundance: NA
CDR3nt: TGTGCCAGCAGCTTCCGGGACAGAACAGATACGCAGTATTTT
CDR3aa: CASSFRDRTDTQYF

d_gene: TRBD1
j_gene: TRBJ2-4
v_gene: TRBV30
abundance: NA
CDR3nt: TGTGCCTGGAGTGTCGGTACAGGGGAAAACATTCAGTACTTC
CDR3aa: CAWSVGTGENIQYF

d_gene: TRBD2
j_gene: TRBJ2-5
v_gene: TRBV7-2
abundance: NA
CDR3nt: TGTGCCAGCAGCCCTAAAGGGGCGGGTAGCGGGGGGCGAGAGACCCAGTACTTC
CDR3aa: CASSPKGAGSGGRETQYF

d_gene: TRBD1
j_gene: TRBJ1-5
v_gene: TRBV19
abundance: NA
CDR3nt: TGTGCCAGTAGCATAAAGACAGGGAATAGCAATCAGCCCCAGCATTTT
CDR3aa: CASSIKTGNSNQPQHF

d_gene: TRBD2
j_gene: TRBJ2-2
v_gene: TRBV6-6
abundance: NA
CDR3nt: TGTGCCAGCACTAAGACTAGCGGGGCGGGCGGGGAGCTGTTTTTT
CDR3aa: CASTKTSGAGGELFF

d_gene: TRBD1
j_gene: TRBJ2-7
v_gene: TRBV7-9
abundance: NA
CDR3nt: TGTGCCAGCAGCTTAACCCCGGGACAGGGATCGAGAAGCTACGAGCAGTACTTC
CDR3aa: CASSLTPGQGSRSYEQYF

d_gene: NA
j_gene: TRBJ1-3
v_gene: TRBV25-1
abundance: NA
CDR3nt: TGTGCCAGCAAGTTCGGGAACTCTGGAAACACCATATATTTT
CDR3aa: CASKFGNSGNTIYF

d_gene: TRBD2
j_gene: TRBJ2-1
v_gene: TRBV27
abundance: once
CDR3nt: TGTGCCAGCAGCCCTCTAGCGGGGCACAACAATGAGCAGTTCTTC
CDR3aa: CASSPLAGHNNEQFF

d_gene: TRBD1
j_gene: TRBJ2-7
v_gene: TRBV5-1
abundance: NA
CDR3nt: TGCGCCAGCAGCCTATCCGGGACAGGGGAAAGGAACGAGCAGTACTTC
CDR3aa: CASSLSGTGERNEQYF

d_gene: NA
j_gene: TRBJ2-7
v_gene: TRBV5-6
abundance: NA
CDR3nt: TGTGCCAGCAGCTTGGTCGGTATCTACGAGCAGTACTTC
CDR3aa: CASSLVGIYEQYF

d_gene: NA
j_gene: TRBJ1-4
v_gene: TRBV7-6
abundance: once
CDR3nt: TGTGCCAGCAGCTTAACACAGGGAACTAATGAAAAACTGTTTTTT
CDR3aa: CASSLTQGTNEKLFF

d_gene: NA
j_gene: TRBJ2-2
v_gene: TRBV2
abundance: NA
CDR3nt: TGTGCCAGCAGTGCGGCTGGCGGGGAGCTGTTTTTT
CDR3aa: CASSAAGGELFF

d_gene: NA
j_gene: TRBJ1-1
v_gene: TRBV7-6
abundance: once
CDR3nt: TGTGCCAGCAGCCCCCCGCAAGGGAACACTGAAGCTTTCTTT
CDR3aa: CASSPPQGNTEAFF

d_gene: TRBD1
j_gene: TRBJ1-2
v_gene: TRBV23-1
abundance: NA
CDR3nt: TGCGCCCCCCTGACAGGGTCACCTACCTATGGCTACACCTTC
CDR3aa: CAPLTGSPTYGYTF

d_gene: NA
j_gene: TRBJ1-4
v_gene: TRBV4-2
abundance: NA
CDR3nt: TGTGCCAGCAGCCCCGTCCGACGATCGGACAGTCCTAATGAAAAACTGTTTTTT
CDR3aa: CASSPVRRSDSPNEKLFF

d_gene: TRBD1
j_gene: TRBJ1-6
v_gene: TRBV28
abundance: NA
CDR3nt: TGTGCCAGCAGTCGGACAGGAGGCTCCTATAATTCACCCCTCCACTTT
CDR3aa: CASSRTGGSYNSPLHF

d_gene: TRBD1
j_gene: TRBJ1-2
v_gene: TRBV5-8
abundance: NA
CDR3nt: TGTGCCAGCAGCTCGCTGACAGGGGCGCGGCCTTATGGCTACACCTTC
CDR3aa: CASSSLTGARPYGYTF

d_gene: TRBD1
j_gene: TRBJ1-1
v_gene: TRBV13
abundance: once
CDR3nt: TGTGCCAGCAGCATCCATGGACAGGGGGAATCTTTCTTT
CDR3aa: CASSIHGQGESFF

d_gene: TRBD1
j_gene: TRBJ2-1
v_gene: TRBV4-3
abundance: once
CDR3nt: TGCGCCAGCAGCCATAACAGGGGGCGTGAGCAGTTCTTC
CDR3aa: CASSHNRGREQFF

d_gene: NA
j_gene: TRBJ1-5
v_gene: TRBV10-3
abundance: NA
CDR3nt: TGTGCCATCAACAGGGATATCAATCAGCCCCAGCATTTT
CDR3aa: CAINRDINQPQHF

d_gene: NA
j_gene: TRBJ2-5
v_gene: TRBV6-4
abundance: few
CDR3nt: TGTGCCAGCAGTGCAATGGCGCCCCAAGAGACCCAGTACTTC
CDR3aa: CASSAMAPQETQYF

d_gene: TRBD2
j_gene: TRBJ2-7
v_gene: TRBV7-2
abundance: NA
CDR3nt: TGTGCCAGCAGCTTAGAAGGGACTAGAGGCTACGAGCAGTACTTC
CDR3aa: CASSLEGTRGYEQYF

d_gene: NA
j_gene: TRBJ2-1
v_gene: TRBV3-1/TRBV3-2
abundance: once
CDR3nt: TGTGCCAGCAGCCAAGAAGTCCTTTCTAATGAGCAGTTCTTC
CDR3aa: CASSQEVLSNEQFF

d_gene: NA
j_gene: TRBJ2-7
v_gene: TRBV15
abundance: NA
CDR3nt: TGTGCCACCAGCAGAGAAGGGGTCGGCTACGAGCAGTACTTC
CDR3aa: CATSREGVGYEQYF

d_gene: NA
j_gene: TRBJ1-5
v_gene: TRBV6-2/TRBV6-3
abundance: NA
CDR3nt: TGTGCCAGCAGTTACTCGGGGGGGCGCGGTGACAATCAGCCCCAGCATTTT
CDR3aa: CASSYSGGRGDNQPQHF

d_gene: NA
j_gene: TRBJ1-1
v_gene: TRBV5-1
abundance: NA
CDR3nt: TGCGCCAGCAGCCCCCGTTACATGAACACTGAAGCTTTCTTT
CDR3aa: CASSPRYMNTEAFF

d_gene: NA
j_gene: TRBJ1-2
v_gene: TRBV19
abundance: NA
CDR3nt: TGTGCCAGTAGTACCAGACAGATACTCAACTATGGCTACACCTTC
CDR3aa: CASSTRQILNYGYTF

d_gene: TRBD2
j_gene: TRBJ2-7
v_gene: TRBV10-2
abundance: once
CDR3nt: TGCGCCAGCAGTGAGTCGAGGCTAGCGGCCAGGAAGCAGTACTTC
CDR3aa: CASSESRLAARKQYF

d_gene: NA
j_gene: TRBJ1-3
v_gene: TRBV18
abundance: NA
CDR3nt: TGTGCCAGCTCACCCCCAGGAAACACCATATATTTT
CDR3aa: CASSPPGNTIYF